This paragraph reports one TCR beta chain. This entry comes from a study of T cell changes during pregnancy in multiple sclerosis. Germline loops: CDR1 LNHNV, CDR2 YYDKDF (reference sequence). This CDR3 contains 14 residues. With V trimmed by 2 bases and J by 5 bases, 5 bases remained unmatched. Libraries were prepared by immunoSEQ multiplex PCR; TCRdb keeps only in-frame clonotypes and omits some of them. The sample has approximately 41,000 clones, under 95% seen once. This chain links TRBV15 with TRBJ2-7, with 8 bases lining up with TRBD1. The source is a female donor in good health, enrolled as a control in a pregnancy study. Here the sequenced sample was CD4+ T cells from peripheral blood mononuclear cells, taken in the second trimester of pregnancy. CDR3 sequence: CATSRPDRGDEQYF. CDR3 coding DNA: TGTGCCACCAGCAGACCCGACAGGGGCGACGAGCAGTACTTC. Looking up the rest from reference TRBV15 and TRBJ2-7 gives the full variable domain: DAMVIQNPRYQVTQFGKPVTLSCSQTLNHNVMYWYQQKSSQAPKLLFHYYDKDFNNEADTPDNFQSRRPNTSFCFLDIRSPGLGDTAMYLCATSRPDRGDEQYFGPGTRLTVT.